This T cell receptor (beta chain) was observed in a study of read filtering for tumor transcriptome and immune sequencing. Study information: After DNase treatment, RNA was made into whole-transcriptome libraries.

This clonotype was recorded at least ten times. This library used around 400 ng RNA and molecular barcoded adaptors spanning alpha/delta and beta/gamma chains. In TCRdb, the reads were re-called with MiXCR into one record per CDR3 protein. The sample lists 100,000 to 150,000 distinct CDR3 sequences, 10% to 15% seen once, with roughly 11% in the top ten. Germline assignment: CDR1 MDHEN and CDR2 SYDVKM. V lost 6 bases and J lost 3, with 15 bases in between. This CDR3 is 15 amino acids long. The receptor was derived from a donor aged 40 or older with multiple myeloma. The specimen was a population of CD138-negative cells sorted from bone marrow. The rearrangement joins TRBV28 to TRBJ1-5; D unclear. In DNA form, the CDR3 reads TGTGCCAGCAGCCCCCCGGACGGCGCCAATCAGCCCCAGCATTTT. Its protein product is CASSPPDGANQPQHF.